This paragraph covers one TCR beta chain sequence. There is no known antigen for this receptor. There are no base qualities to consult, and no much larger clone falls within one base. This sample stems from a study of OX40 agonist ivuxolimab in advanced cancers. A note on the overall study: The costimulatory receptor OX40 (CD134) was targeted by ivuxolimab, a fully human IgG2 agonistic monoclonal antibody. Intravenous ivuxolimab was administered to patients every 2 weeks at six dose levels: 0.01, 0.1, 0.3, 1.5, 3 and 10 mg/kg. Of the approximately 50 dose-escalation patients, hepatocellular carcinoma was present in around 20, melanoma in approximately 15, renal cell carcinoma in 9 and head and neck cancer in 9. In the dose-escalation cohort, 75% to 85% of patients were male, and the mean age was around 60 years with a range of roughly 20 to 85. Patients were allowed to have had prior anti-PD-1, anti-PD-L1 or anti-CTLA-4 therapy, and roughly two fifths of the dose-escalation patients had been treated with checkpoint inhibitors. Partial responses occurred in three dose-escalation patients: two with cutaneous melanoma and one with hepatocellular carcinoma. Peripheral TCRbeta sequencing aimed to test whether ivuxolimab altered TCR sequence diversity and caused clonal T-cell expansion. The paper reports the monotherapy dose-escalation portion (N of about 47 patients) of the phase I ivuxolimab trial.

What the work shows at the level of the full study, not this receptor alone: Partial responders in the 0.1-3.0 mg/kg groups had among the lowest normalized peripheral clonal expansion, especially among CD8+ T cells. Low levels of normalized T-cell clonal expansion were also shown by some nonresponding patients. At doses of 0.1 to 3.0 mg/kg, clonal expansion of both CD4+ and CD8+ T cells in blood was seen between baseline and week 6. Which antigens the clonally expanded peripheral T cells were specific for was not determined. After ivuxolimab, expanded clones were on average more numerous among CD8+ T cells than among CD4+ T cells.

Patients with a history of autoimmune disease or receiving systemic immunosuppression were excluded from the trial. Peripheral blood for TCR sequencing was drawn from every dose cohort at baseline, at cycle 4 day 1 and at cycle 7 day 1. Samples came from an open-label, multicenter, first-in-human phase I dose-escalation trial of ivuxolimab. Adults with locally advanced or metastatic melanoma, renal cell carcinoma, hepatocellular carcinoma or head and neck squamous cell carcinoma were enrolled in the trial. Before TCR sequencing, CD4+ T cells and CD8+ T cells from peripheral blood were sorted into separate populations. CDR1 and CDR2, looked up from the germline V gene (reference sequence), are LNHDA and SQIVND. The germline V and J ends show losses of 6 bases and 7 bases respectively, and no gene match explains 8 bases of the junction. From the cysteine through the phenylalanine, the CDR3 covers 13 amino acids. The only DNA kept is the CDR3, 39 bases in frame from the first base.

Genomic DNA was extracted from sorted cells for sequencing of the TCRbeta CDR3 region. The immunoSEQ Assay was used for sequencing of TCRbeta CDR3 regions. TCRdb obtained this table from immuneACCESS and retained in-frame rearrangements with V and J assigned. These tables miss some clones; where compared with another copy, unresolved V genes account for less than half of the shortfall, and the remainder is unexplained. The sample contains fewer than 60,000 clones, approximately 78% of them found a single time. The ten biggest clones cover roughly 0.69% of the sample. The sequence links TRBV19 to TRBJ2-7, with 8 bases aligning to TRBD1. The source is an adult with an advanced solid tumor such as melanoma, head and neck, liver or kidney cancer. Source: CD4+ or CD8+ T cells sorted from blood, taken in a trial of the OX40 agonist ivuxolimab. The CDR3 protein: CASSLGTGYEQYF. The sequenced DNA is TGTGCCAGTAGCCTAGGGACAGGATATGAGCAGTACTTC.